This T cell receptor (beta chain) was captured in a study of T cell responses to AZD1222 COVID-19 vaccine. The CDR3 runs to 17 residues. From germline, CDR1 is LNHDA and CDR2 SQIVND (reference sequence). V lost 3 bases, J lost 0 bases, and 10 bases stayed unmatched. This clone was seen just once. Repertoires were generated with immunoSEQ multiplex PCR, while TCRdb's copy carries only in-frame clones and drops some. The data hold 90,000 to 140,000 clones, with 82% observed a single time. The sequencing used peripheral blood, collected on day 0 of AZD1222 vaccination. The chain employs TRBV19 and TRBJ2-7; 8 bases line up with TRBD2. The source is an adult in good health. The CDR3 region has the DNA TGTGCCAGTAGTATTGTGTTAGCGGGGCCCCTCTCCTACGAGCAGTACTTC. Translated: CASSIVLAGPLSYEQYF.